These T cell receptor beta chains were read from a single sample in a study of T cell repertoires in cytomegalovirus infection. TCRdb analysed the reads with MiXCR anew, one entry per CDR3 protein. The sample records about 470,000 distinct CDR3 sequences, about 39% being singletons. Antigens for these TCRs are unknown. The sequencing here drew on cultured PBMCs, taken from culture after CMV antigen stimulation. The receptor set was obtained from a human donor in good health (CMV status not recorded). Some clones in this sample may be carry-over from other donors' samples. The CDR3 runs from the conserved cysteine through the conserved F or W. D genes are given only for firm matches. Clone sizes are given selectively: once, few, many, or a class where the clone is expanded.

v_gene	j_gene	abundance	d_gene	CDR3nt	CDR3aa
TRBV7-9	TRBJ1-4	few	.	TGTGCCAGCAGCTTATGGGCGGAGAGAAAACTGTTTTTT	CASSLWAERKLFF
TRBV12-3/TRBV12-4	TRBJ1-1	.	TRBD1	TGTGCCAGCAGTAGAGGGGGCTACACTGAAGCTTTCTTT	CASSRGGYTEAFF
TRBV6-2/TRBV6-3	TRBJ2-1	.	.	TGTGCCAGCAGTAACCAACAGAGCTCCTACAATGAGCAGTTCTTC	CASSNQQSSYNEQFF
TRBV7-2	TRBJ1-2	few	TRBD1	TGTGCCAGCACCAAAGGGGGCCTCTATGGCTACACCTTC	CASTKGGLYGYTF
TRBV6-6	TRBJ2-7	many	.	TGTGCCAGCAGTCCGGATAGACTTTCCTACGAGCAGTACTTC	CASSPDRLSYEQYF
TRBV7-2	TRBJ2-5	.	.	TGTGCCAGCAGCTGGGTGAGGGAGGTCGGCGAGACCCAGTACTTC	CASSWVREVGETQYF
TRBV5-5	TRBJ2-1	.	TRBD2	TGTGCCAGCAGTTTGGGGCGGGAGATCACCTACAATGAGCAGTTCTTC	CASSLGREITYNEQFF
TRBV6-5	TRBJ2-3	.	TRBD2	TGTGCCAGCAGTTTCCCGGGACTAGCAGATACGCAGTATTTT	CASSFPGLADTQYF
TRBV4-1	TRBJ1-6	.	.	TGCGCCAGCAGTCCGATCGGGGAACAGTTTTCGGCAAATTCACCCCTCCACTTT	CASSPIGEQFSANSPLHF
TRBV7-4	TRBJ2-2	.	.	TGTGCCAGCAGCTTAGCGGGAGCGGCCGGGGAGCTGTTTTTT	CASSLAGAAGELFF
TRBV5-6	TRBJ1-1	.	.	TGTGCCAGCAGCTTGGAACAGACTTTCTTT	CASSLEQTFF
TRBV4-2	TRBJ2-3	.	.	TGTGCCAGCAGCCCCCGATCGGGGACTTCCTCCACAGATACGCAGTATTTT	CASSPRSGTSSTDTQYF
TRBV7-2	TRBJ2-6	few	TRBD2	TGTGCCAGCAGCCTTCTGCGGGAGTCTGGGGCCAACGTCCTGACTTTC	CASSLLRESGANVLTF
TRBV7-8	TRBJ1-5	few	.	TGTGCCAGCAGTTTTAACAGGGTTAGCAATCAGCCCCAGCATTTT	CASSFNRVSNQPQHF
TRBV7-2	TRBJ1-1	many	.	TGTGCCAGCAGCCCCGCTCACAGGAACACTGAAGCTTTCTTT	CASSPAHRNTEAFF
TRBV27	TRBJ1-3	few	TRBD1	TGTGCCAGCAGTACCCGACAGGGGTCCTCTGGAAACACCATATATTTT	CASSTRQGSSGNTIYF
TRBV5-4	TRBJ2-5	.	TRBD2	TGTGCCAGCAGCTTTGGGGGGGTAGAAGAGACCCAGTACTTC	CASSFGGVEETQYF
TRBV30	TRBJ1-4	.	.	TGTGCCTGGAGTCCCCGTCCAGATGAAAAACTGTTTTTT	CAWSPRPDEKLFF
TRBV7-2	TRBJ1-2	few	.	TGTGCCAGCAGCTTAAGGGCCCGGGGCTATGGCTACACCTTC	CASSLRARGYGYTF
TRBV7-6	TRBJ2-5	.	TRBD2	TGTGCCAGCAGCTCCTTAGCGGGACACCGGTACTTC	CASSSLAGHRYF
TRBV7-9	TRBJ2-3	few	TRBD1	TGTGCCAGCAGCTCCAGAGTCAGGGGGTCGCCCTTTGGGGATACGCAGTATTTT	CASSSRVRGSPFGDTQYF
TRBV4-1	TRBJ1-2	.	.	TGCGCCAGCAGCCAACCAGGGGCGCCACTAAACTATGGCTACACCTTC	CASSQPGAPLNYGYTF
TRBV11-2	TRBJ2-5	few	.	TGTGCCAGCAGCTTAGAGGGGTTTCCGCAAGAGACCCAGTACTTC	CASSLEGFPQETQYF
TRBV7-8	TRBJ2-5	few	.	TGTGCCAGCAGCCAAGGCCATGACCAGTACTTC	CASSQGHDQYF
TRBV6-1	TRBJ2-7	.	.	TGTGCCAGCAGTGAAGGACATGGCTACGAGCAGTACTTC	CASSEGHGYEQYF
TRBV4-1	TRBJ2-7	.	TRBD1	TGCGCCAGCAGCCAGGGACAGGGGCTAACCTACGAGCAGTACTTC	CASSQGQGLTYEQYF
TRBV5-4	TRBJ2-5	.	.	TGTGCCAGCAGCAGTCGCGACCTCTTACAAGAGACCCAGTACTTC	CASSSRDLLQETQYF
TRBV10-3	TRBJ1-5	.	.	TGTGCCATCAGTGAGTCGTATGGCGTGGGTCAGCCCCAGCATTTT	CAISESYGVGQPQHF
TRBV6-2/TRBV6-3	TRBJ1-5	.	.	TGTGCCACTCACCGCGATTACAGGATTGGGGAACAGCCCCAGCATTTT	CATHRDYRIGEQPQHF
TRBV6-1	TRBJ2-5	.	TRBD1	TGTGCCAGCAGTGAATCCCCGACAGGGGCAGAGACCCAGTACTTC	CASSESPTGAETQYF
TRBV6-2/TRBV6-3	TRBJ2-1	.	TRBD2	TGTGCCAGCAGTGAACAGCGGGGAAGCTCCTACAATGAGCAGTTCTTC	CASSEQRGSSYNEQFF
TRBV6-2/TRBV6-3	TRBJ2-1	.	TRBD2	TGTGCCAGCAGCTATGGACTAGCGGACACCTCCTACAATGAGCAGTTCTTC	CASSYGLADTSYNEQFF
TRBV6-1	TRBJ1-5	.	.	TGTGCCAGCAGTGAAGTAGCAGTCGCCCTGGGTTCGCCCCAGCATTTT	CASSEVAVALGSPQHF
TRBV4-1	TRBJ2-1	.	TRBD2	TGCGCCAGCAGCCAACCCAGGACTAGCGGGGGGCCGGGGCATGAGCAGTTCTTC	CASSQPRTSGGPGHEQFF
TRBV6-2/TRBV6-3	TRBJ2-7	.	.	TGTGCCAGCAGAACGAGCCTGGGGGAGCAGTACTTC	CASRTSLGEQYF
TRBV27	TRBJ2-7	few	.	TGTGCCAGCAGTCGCCTGGGGGGTAACTCCTACGAGCAGTACTTC	CASSRLGGNSYEQYF
TRBV9	TRBJ1-1	.	.	TGTGCCAGCAGCGGGTCCCCGAGAGGTGAAGCTTTCTTT	CASSGSPRGEAFF
TRBV4-3	TRBJ2-2	.	.	TGCGCCAGCAGCCCAGGTGCGAACACCGGGGAGCTGTTTTTT	CASSPGANTGELFF
TRBV7-2	TRBJ2-1	.	TRBD2	TGTGCCAGCAGCTTAGCGGCGGGGGGCAGCTCCTACAATGAGCAGTTCTTC	CASSLAAGGSSYNEQFF
TRBV6-1	TRBJ2-2	.	.	TGTGCCAGCACCTACGGGAGGGGGCTGACCGGGGAGCTGTTTTTT	CASTYGRGLTGELFF
TRBV7-6	TRBJ2-3	.	.	TGTGCCAGCAGGTCAGAGGCAGATACGCAGTATTTT	CASRSEADTQYF
TRBV3-1	TRBJ2-5	once	.	TGTGCCAGCAGGTCACGAGAGACCCAGTACTTC	CASRSRETQYF